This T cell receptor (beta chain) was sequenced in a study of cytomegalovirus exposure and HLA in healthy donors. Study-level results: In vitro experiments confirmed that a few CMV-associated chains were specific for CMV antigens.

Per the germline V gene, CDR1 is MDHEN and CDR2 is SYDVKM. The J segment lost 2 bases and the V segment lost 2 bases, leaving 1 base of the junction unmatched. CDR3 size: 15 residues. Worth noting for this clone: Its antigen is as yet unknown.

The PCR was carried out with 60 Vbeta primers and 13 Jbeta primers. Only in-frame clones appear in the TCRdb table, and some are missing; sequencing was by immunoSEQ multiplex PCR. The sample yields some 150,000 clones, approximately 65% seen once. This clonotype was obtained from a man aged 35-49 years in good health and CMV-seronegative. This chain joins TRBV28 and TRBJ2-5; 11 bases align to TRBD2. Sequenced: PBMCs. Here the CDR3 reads CASSLGTSGQETQYF. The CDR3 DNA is TGTGCCAGCAGTTTAGGGACTAGCGGTCAAGAGACCCAGTACTTC.